These 22 T cell receptor beta chains were sequenced from one sample in a study of blood T cell repertoires in COVID-19. Using immunoSEQ multiplex PCR, the repertoire was profiled, and TCRdb retains in-frame clones only, with some absent. The sample yields fewer than 200,000 clones, 83% seen once. Sequencing was performed on PBMCs or T cells enriched from blood (not recorded which). The receptor set was obtained from a woman between 50 and 59 years old in a cohort exposed to, infected with or recovered from COVID-19 (not recorded which).

J is TRBJ2-1 and V is TRBV12-5; tentative D call: TRBD2 (5 bases). The CDR3 is made up of 12 amino acids. Germline V CDR1 and CDR2: LGHNT, FRNRAP. Trimming removed 7 bases from V and 9 bases from J, with 13 bases in between. The CDR3 spells CASALPEGEQFF. Written as DNA, the CDR3 is TGTGCTAGTGCTCTCCCTGAGGGTGAGCAGTTCTTC.

The J gene is TRBJ1-5, the V gene TRBV19; D may be TRBD1 (6 bases). Per the germline V gene, CDR1 is LNHDA and CDR2 is SQIVND (reference sequence). V was shortened by 7 bases and J by 9 bases, with 16 bases between the two germline ends. The CDR3 is 13 amino acids. CDR3 sequence reads: CASKDSWEGPQHF. CDR3 DNA sequence: TGTGCCAGTAAGGACAGCTGGGAAGGGCCCCAGCATTTT. The complete variable domain, with remaining parts taken from reference TRBV19 and TRBJ1-5, reads DGGITQSPKYLFRKEGQNVTLSCEQNLNHDAMYWYRQDPGQGLRLIYYSQIVNDFQKGDIAEGYSVSREKKESFPLTVTSAQKNPTAFYLCASKDSWEGPQHFGDGTRLSIL.

The chain uses TRBV6-5 and TRBJ2-3; D gene ambiguous. V lost 7 bases to trimming and J lost 2 bases, with 10 bases between them. Germline V gene sequence: CDR1 MNHEY, CDR2 SVGAGI. The CDR3 consists of 13 residues. The chain's CDR3 is CASNSYSTDTQYF. CDR3 sequence (DNA): TGTGCCAGCAATTCTTACTCCACAGATACGCAGTATTTT.

CDR3 in DNA: TGTGCCAGCGAGCGGGGGGGAGGCACCGGGGAGCTGTTTTTT. It yields the protein CASERGGGTGELFF. The V and J genes are TRBV2 and TRBJ2-2; 10 bases fit TRBD2. V lost 8 bases, J lost 4 bases, and 4 bases stayed unmatched. The CDR3 extends over 14 amino acids. Germline V lookup: CDR1 SNHLY, CDR2 FYNNEI.

With respect to this clone: The junction shows a germline mismatch at one end, possibly a read error. This chain uses TRBV3-1 (or the pseudogene TRBV3-2) with TRBJ1-2, with 7 bases fitting TRBD1. Germline-derived CDR1 and CDR2 are LGHDT and YNNKEL (reference sequence). There are 14 residues in the CDR3. This CDR3 is CAGSKRDSNYGYTF. CDR3 bases: TGTGCCGGCAGCAAGAGGGACAGTAACTATGGCTACACCTTC.

This chain joins TRBV21-1 and TRBJ2-6; the table calls TRBD1, which could not be checked here. TRBV21-1 constitutes a pseudogene. The CDR3 runs 22 residues. The CDR3: CASSILGGCRDREKSGANVLTF. As DNA, the CDR3 is TGTGCCAGCAGCATCCTCGGGGGGTGTAGGGACAGGGAGAAGTCAGGGGCCAACGTCCTGACTTTC.

This sequence joins TRBV28 and TRBJ2-1; perhaps TRBD1 as D (6 bases). Germline CDR1 is MDHEN and CDR2 is SYDVKM. V dropped 5 bases and J dropped 5 bases, with 16 bases sitting between them. This CDR3 has 15 amino acids. CDR3 coding DNA: TGTGCCAGCAGTCCTACCGGGACATTAGACAATGAGCAGTTCTTC. It encodes CASSPTGTLDNEQFF.

V is TRBV7-9 and J is TRBJ2-6; D not certain. The V end was cut by 1 base, the J end by 0 bases, with 10 bases between. Germline V gives CDR1 SEHNR, CDR2 FQNEAQ (reference sequence). This CDR3 is 17 amino acids long. The CDR3 spells CASSLGAGDSGANVLTF. Here the CDR3 DNA reads TGTGCCAGCAGCTTAGGAGCAGGCGACTCTGGGGCCAACGTCCTGACTTTC.

In regard to this clone: The sample holds other DNA sequences that translate to the same CDR3. The V gene is TRBV9, the J gene TRBJ2-1; D is unclear. Germline CDR1 SGDLS, CDR2 YYNGEE. Deletions cut 3 bases from V and 0 bases from J, with 10 bases between. The CDR3 is made up of 15 amino acids. The CDR3 DNA reads TGTGCCAGCAGCGCTACAGAGAGCTCCTACAATGAGCAGTTCTTC. This codes for CASSATESSYNEQFF. The full variable domain, in which reference TRBV9 and TRBJ2-1 provide the parts outside the CDR3, is DSGVTQTPKHLITATGQRVTLRCSPRSGDLSVYWYQQSLDQGLQFLIQYYNGEERAKGNILERFSAQQFPDLHSELNLSSLELGDSALYFCASSATESSYNEQFFGPGTRLTVL.

V is TRBV6-1 and J is TRBJ1-1; 7 bases match TRBD1. Germline values: CDR1 MNHNS, CDR2 SASEGT. The CDR3 is made up of 16 amino acids. V shed 3 bases and J 2 bases; nucleotides not matched to a gene: 9. Here the CDR3 DNA reads TGTGCCAGCAGTGACACCCACAGGGGCGTAAACACTGAAGCTTTCTTT. Its translation is CASSDTHRGVNTEAFF.

The chain couples TRBV28 to TRBJ1-5, with 8 nucleotides matching TRBD1. CDR3 length equals 15 residues. Per the germline V gene, CDR1 is MDHEN and CDR2 is SYDVKM. The V segment lost 6 bases and the J segment 0 bases; nucleotides outside the gene matches: 4. CDR3 protein: CASSLGTGSNQPQHF. The CDR3 coding sequence is TGTGCCAGCAGCCTCGGGACAGGTAGCAATCAGCCCCAGCATTTT.

This clone turned up a few times. The gene calls are TRBV11-1 and TRBJ1-2; D gene uncertain. This CDR3 is 13 amino acids long. V lost 5 bases and J 6 bases, leaving 13 bases between the germline ends. The germline V gene has CDR1 SGHAT and CDR2 FQDESV (reference sequence). The CDR3 sequence is CASSLPGLNGYTF. As DNA, the CDR3 is TGTGCCAGCAGCCTGCCAGGACTCAATGGCTACACCTTC.

The rearrangement uses TRBV15 and TRBJ1-2; 8 bases map to TRBD1. Germline CDR1 reads LNHNV; CDR2 reads YYDKDF (reference sequence). V lost 3 bases and J lost 4; bases outside the gene matches: 7. CDR3 length: 15 residues. The chain's CDR3 is CATSSWDRIFYGYTF. CDR3 sequence (DNA): TGTGCCACCAGCAGCTGGGACAGGATCTTCTATGGCTACACCTTC.

V gene TRBV7-2 combines with J gene TRBJ1-1, with D maybe TRBD1 (5 bases). V was clipped by 6 bases and J by 2 bases, with 16 bases between them. CDR3 length: 15 residues. Germline V gives CDR1 SGHTA, CDR2 FQGNSA. CDR3 in amino acids: CASRPNIGGNTEAFF. CDR3 DNA: TGTGCCAGCAGACCGAACATCGGGGGAAACACTGAAGCTTTCTTT.

The chain has TRBV7-9 and TRBJ2-7; TRBD1 might be the D (5 bases). V lost 1 base to trimming and J lost 5 bases, with 12 bases between them. CDR1 SEHNR and CDR2 FQNEAQ come from the germline V gene (reference sequence). This CDR3 is built from 14 residues. The CDR3 DNA reads as TGTGCCAGCAGCTTAGATCAGGGTTTCCACGAGCAGTACTTC. This encodes CASSLDQGFHEQYF.

This chain joins TRBV28 and TRBJ1-2; possible D gene TRBD1, 5 bases. V was trimmed by 2 bases and J by 7 bases, leaving 14 bases between them. CDR3 size: 14 residues. Germline assignment: CDR1 MDHEN and CDR2 SYDVKM. The CDR3 loop reads CASSLTTGVLGYTF. The CDR3 DNA reads TGTGCCAGCAGTTTAACAACAGGAGTTCTTGGCTACACCTTC.

The chain uses TRBV9 and TRBJ1-1; maybe TRBD1 (5 bases). V lost 2 bases, J lost 1 base, and 9 bases lay in between. The CDR3 has 14 amino acids. Germline CDR1 reads SGDLS; CDR2 reads YYNGEE. CDR3 in DNA: TGTGCCAGCAGCGTTCTAGGACAGAACACTGAAGCTTTCTTT. Residues: CASSVLGQNTEAFF.

This chain links TRBV6-5 with TRBJ1-4, with a weak D call TRBD1 (6 bases). V lost 4 bases, J lost 7 bases, and 19 bases lay in between. CDR1 and CDR2 from the germline V gene are MNHEY and SVGAGI. CDR3 length: 16 residues. CDR3 nucleotides: TGTGCCAGCAGTTCCCCCGCCGACAGGTCTGGTGAAAAACTGTTTTTT. As protein: CASSSPADRSGEKLFF.

This chain joins TRBV19 and TRBJ1-6; TRBD1 aligns across 11 bases. Germline loops: CDR1 LNHDA, CDR2 SQIVND (reference sequence). The CDR3 has 13 residues. V dropped 8 bases and J dropped 14; count of bases not matched to a gene: 8. In DNA, the CDR3 is TGTGCCAGTCGGACAGGGGGCCCTCAAGCCCTCCACTTT. This gives the protein CASRTGGPQALHF.

The chain uses TRBV11-2 and TRBJ1-2; the D is unclear. This CDR3 contains 13 residues. Between the trimmed V and J ends, which lost 5 bases and 1 base, there was a span of 8 bases. CDR1 and CDR2 from the germline V gene are SGHAT and FQNNGV. The chain's CDR3 is CASSVSVNYGYTF. In DNA, the CDR3 is TGTGCCAGCAGCGTCTCCGTTAACTATGGCTACACCTTC. Full variable domain (rest looked up from reference TRBV11-2 and TRBJ1-2): EAGVAQSPRYKIIEKRQSVAFWCNPISGHATLYWYQQILGQGPKLLIQFQNNGVVDDSQLPKDRFSAERLKGVDSTLKIQPAKLEDSAVYLCASSVSVNYGYTFGSGTRLTVV.

This chain links TRBV6-5 with TRBJ1-4; 8 bases are shared with TRBD1. Losses at the gene ends were 4 bases for V and 6 bases for J; bases not matched to a gene: 1. There are 13 residues in the CDR3. Germline V lookup: CDR1 MNHEY, CDR2 SVGAGI. The CDR3 bases are TGTGCCAGCAGTTCAGGGGGCTATGAAAAACTGTTTTTT. This encodes CASSSGGYEKLFF.

The genes are TRBV10-3 and TRBJ2-3, with 10 nucleotides matching TRBD1. Per the germline V gene, CDR1 is ENHRY and CDR2 is SYGVKD. J gave up 3 bases and V 0 bases, and 6 bases lay outside the gene matches. The CDR3 consists of 17 residues. The CDR3: CAISESPGQGFTDTQYF. CDR3 in DNA: TGTGCCATCAGTGAGTCCCCGGGACAGGGGTTTACAGATACGCAGTATTTT.